This T cell receptor beta chain was recorded in a study of T cell responses to AZD1222 COVID-19 vaccine. General study points: Researchers took repertoire samples only after the peak T cell response had come.

TCRdb keeps only in-frame clones here, not all; method: immunoSEQ multiplex PCR. The data hold tens of thousands of clones, with about nine tenths observed a single time. Concerning this clone: Its antigen is still unknown.

The V gene's germline CDR1 is MNHEY and CDR2 SVGAGI. CDR3 length: 12 amino acids. Trimming removed 6 bases at V and 7 bases at J, with 10 bases between. This specimen consisted of peripheral blood, obtained on day 0 of AZD1222 vaccination. This chain uses TRBV6-5 with TRBJ1-5; unclear D gene. The sequence derives from an adult in good health. The CDR3 DNA is TGTGCCAGCAGGAGGGCTGGACAGCCCCAGCATTTT. Encoded protein: CASRRAGQPQHF.